Listed below are T cell receptor beta chains from one sample, sequenced in a study of cytomegalovirus exposure and HLA in healthy donors. Using immunoSEQ multiplex PCR, the repertoire was profiled, and TCRdb retains in-frame clones only, with some absent. The sample holds roughly 99,000 clones, around three quarters seen once. Sequenced sample: PBMCs. These receptors all come from a man aged 55 to 70 in good health and CMV-seropositive. Each CDR3 is given with its conserved first and last residue. Each record gives: clone size, CDR3 length, J gene, V gene, D gene, CDR3 DNA, CDR3 protein. D genes are given only for firm matches. The size entry is marked missing in some rows and otherwise reads once, few, many or a size class.

NA,13,TRBJ2-7,TRBV18,TRBD1,TGTGCCAGCTCACCACGACAGGGTGACGAGCAGTACTTC,CASSPRQGDEQYF
NA,15,TRBJ2-1,TRBV7-6,TRBD2,TGTGCCAGCAGCTTAGACGGGGGGGCTCGGGATGAGCAGTTCTTC,CASSLDGGARDEQFF
NA,12,TRBJ2-1,TRBV9,NA,TGTGCCAGCAGTGGACACGGCGATGAGCAGTTCTTC,CASSGHGDEQFF
NA,13,TRBJ2-5,TRBV7-6,NA,TGTGCCAGCAGCTTAGCCAGGGGAGAGACCCAGTACTTC,CASSLARGETQYF
NA,17,TRBJ2-5,TRBV5-1,TRBD2,TGCGCCAGCAGCTCGAATGCCGGGACTAGCGGGGGGGAGACCCAGTACTTC,CASSSNAGTSGGETQYF
NA,13,TRBJ1-2,TRBV30,NA,TGTGCCTGGAGCCAGGGGACGAAACATGCCTACACCTTC,CAWSQGTKHAYTF
NA,16,TRBJ2-2,TRBV7-9,NA,TGTGCCAGCAGTCCTACCTCCCAAATCGGCACCGGGGAGCTGTTTTTT,CASSPTSQIGTGELFF
NA,13,TRBJ2-1,TRBV6-5,TRBD2,TGTGCCAGCAAACCGACTAGCGGGCCACTTGAGTTCTTC,CASKPTSGPLEFF
NA,15,TRBJ2-2,TRBV4-3,TRBD2,TGCGCCAGCCAAGACGGGGGGGTAGACACCGGGGAGCTGTTTTTT,CASQDGGVDTGELFF
NA,16,TRBJ2-1,TRBV19,TRBD1,TGTGCCAGTAGTATAGCGGGACAGCTTTCCTACAATGAGCAGTTCTTC,CASSIAGQLSYNEQFF
few,13,TRBJ2-5,TRBV7-2,NA,TGTGCCAGCAGCAACAGGGTGGAAGAGACCCAGTACTTC,CASSNRVEETQYF
NA,16,TRBJ1-2,TRBV4-1,TRBD1,TGCGCCAGCAGCCGATTGACAGGGGTTGCTAACTATGGCTACACCTTC,CASSRLTGVANYGYTF